This record concerns one TCR beta chain sequence. Its antigen is as yet unknown. The data were obtained in a study of cytomegalovirus exposure and HLA in healthy donors. Findings and limits, study-wide: Indistinguishable V segments such as TRBV6-2 and TRBV6-3 were excluded. The records held CMV serostatus as the only immune exposure information.

Trimming at V came to 5 bases and at J to 4 bases, leaving 11 bases not matched to a gene. The CDR3 is 15 amino acids. Germline assignment: CDR1 SEHNR and CDR2 FQNEAQ (reference sequence). The PCR employed 60 Vbeta primers together with 13 Jbeta primers. Measured with immunoSEQ multiplex PCR; TCRdb has only the in-frame clones, and not every one. The table includes about 190,000 clones, 80% to 90% detected once. The sequenced sample consisted of PBMCs. V and J are TRBV7-9 and TRBJ2-7; 7 bases are shared with TRBD1. The sequence derives from a man aged 40-55 years in good health and CMV-seropositive. The CDR3, as DNA: TGTGCCAGCAGCCTCCGGGACAGCCGAATATACGAGCAGTACTTC. Its protein product is CASSLRDSRIYEQYF.